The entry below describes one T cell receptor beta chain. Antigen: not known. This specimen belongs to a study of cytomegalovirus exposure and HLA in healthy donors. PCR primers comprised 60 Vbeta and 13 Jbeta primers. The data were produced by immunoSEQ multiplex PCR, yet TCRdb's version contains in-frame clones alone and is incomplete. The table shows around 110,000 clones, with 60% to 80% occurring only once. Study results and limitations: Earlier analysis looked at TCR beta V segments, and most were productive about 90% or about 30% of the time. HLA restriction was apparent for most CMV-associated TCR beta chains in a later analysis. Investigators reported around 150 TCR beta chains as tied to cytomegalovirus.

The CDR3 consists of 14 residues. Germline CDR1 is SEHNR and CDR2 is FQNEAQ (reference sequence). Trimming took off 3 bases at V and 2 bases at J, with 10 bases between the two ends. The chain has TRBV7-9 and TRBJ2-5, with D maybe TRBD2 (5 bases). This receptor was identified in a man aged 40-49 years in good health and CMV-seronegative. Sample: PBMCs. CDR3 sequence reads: CASSFSGNQETQYF. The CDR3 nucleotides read TGTGCCAGCAGCTTCTCGGGGAATCAAGAGACCCAGTACTTC.